This T cell receptor beta chain was documented in a study of immune evolution from preneoplasia to lung adenocarcinoma. Profiled with immunoSEQ multiplex PCR; TCRdb holds only in-frame clones, not every one. Among 20,000 to 25,000 clones listed, approximately 71% were seen once. Germline assignment: CDR1 SGHKS and CDR2 YYEKEE (reference sequence). CDR3 length equals 13 residues. Trimming took off 2 bases at V and 8 bases at J, with 12 bases between the two ends. The sample consisted of FFPE invasive lung adenocarcinoma tissue. This clonotype was sampled from a person aged 60 to 70 with lung adenocarcinoma. The chain joins TRBV5-5 to TRBJ2-3; D gene ambiguous. The CDR3 here is CASSLGQSSTQYF. CDR3 coding DNA: TGTGCCAGCAGCTTAGGCCAAAGTAGTACGCAGTATTTT. The variable domain in full, with the rest retrieved from reference TRBV5-5 and TRBJ2-3, is DAGVTQSPTHLIKTRGQQVTLRCSPISGHKSVSWYQQVLGQGPQFIFQYYEKEERGRGNFPDRFSARQFPNYSSELNVNALLLGDSALYLCASSLGQSSTQYFGPGTRLTVL.